This is a list of T cell receptor beta chains from one sample in a study of blood T cell repertoires in COVID-19. The repertoire was sequenced with immunoSEQ multiplex PCR; TCRdb's copy has only in-frame clones and lacks some. The sample shows about 180,000 clones, around 83% of them seen only once. Sample: peripheral blood. Every receptor here comes from a woman aged 25 to 39 with active or convalescent COVID-19. The CDR3 runs from the conserved cysteine through the conserved F or W. D genes are given only for firm matches. Clone size is stated in some rows and not others, as once, few, many or a class when expanded.

DNA,CDR3,size,D,J,V
TGTGCCAGCAGCTGGGACCCGGGACAGGGGCGAGCGATCACTGAAGCTTTCTTT,CASSWDPGQGRAITEAFF,.,TRBD1,TRBJ1-1,TRBV5-4
TGTGCCAGCAGCTTTCCGAAATTGCGGGACCGAGCCAACTATGGCTACACCTTC,CASSFPKLRDRANYGYTF,.,.,TRBJ1-2,TRBV5-6
TGTGCCAGCAGCCGTGCCGGGGGCGGGAGAAACACCGGGGAGCTGTTTTTT,CASSRAGGGRNTGELFF,few,.,TRBJ2-2,TRBV3-1/TRBV3-2
TGTGCTAGTGGTATGGGACAGGGCAGGCAGACCCAGTACTTC,CASGMGQGRQTQYF,.,TRBD1,TRBJ2-5,TRBV12-5
TGTGCCAGCGAGGACAGGGGTAAGGCTGAAGCTTTCTTT,CASEDRGKAEAFF,.,TRBD1,TRBJ1-1,TRBV6-5
TGTGCCAGCAGTTGGGGGGGCCATGGCTACACCTTC,CASSWGGHGYTF,.,.,TRBJ1-2,TRBV6-5
TGTGCCAGCAGCGCCCTAGCGGGGGCCTTCACAGATACGCAGTATTTT,CASSALAGAFTDTQYF,.,TRBD2,TRBJ2-3,TRBV7-8
TGTGCCAGCCGACTGGCGACTGAAGCTTTCTTT,CASRLATEAFF,.,.,TRBJ1-1,TRBV16
TGTGCCAGCCTGACTAGCGCCCTTGGAAACGAGCAGTACTTC,CASLTSALGNEQYF,.,TRBD2,TRBJ2-7,TRBV28
TGTGCCAGCAGGAAGGGGGACAGGGAACAGCCCCAGCATTTT,CASRKGDREQPQHF,.,TRBD1,TRBJ1-5,TRBV6-5
TGTGCCAGCAGCTTAGATCCAGTTTCCTACGAGCAGTACTTC,CASSLDPVSYEQYF,.,.,TRBJ2-7,TRBV7-9
TGTGCCAGCTCACCTCAGGGGGCCGACACTGAAGCTTTCTTT,CASSPQGADTEAFF,.,TRBD1,TRBJ1-1,TRBV18
TGTGCCATCAGTGACCTACCTACAGAATCACCCCTCCACTTT,CAISDLPTESPLHF,.,.,TRBJ1-6,TRBV10-3
TGTGCCAGCAGCAAAGAGGGGGTGGGACAGGACTTCCAAGAGACCCAGTACTTC,CASSKEGVGQDFQETQYF,.,.,TRBJ2-5,TRBV21-1
TGTGCCAGCAGCCAAGATGGGGGACCGGGAGGGACTGAAGCTTTCTTT,CASSQDGGPGGTEAFF,.,.,TRBJ1-1,TRBV4-2
TGCAGCGTAAACCCCGGGACAGGGGCCTACGAGCAGTACTTC,CSVNPGTGAYEQYF,.,TRBD1,TRBJ2-7,TRBV29-1
TGTGCCAGCAGCCAAGACAGTTTTAATGAAAAACTGTTTTTT,CASSQDSFNEKLFF,.,.,TRBJ1-4,TRBV3-1/TRBV3-2
TGCGCCAGCAGCCCGGGAGACAGGGCTGGGGCCAACGTCCTGACTTTC,CASSPGDRAGANVLTF,.,.,TRBJ2-6,TRBV5-1